The clone carrying this T cell receptor beta chain was counted once. Its antigen is not identified. The sample is drawn from a study of cytomegalovirus exposure and HLA in healthy donors. Researchers ran the PCR with 60 Vbeta and 13 Jbeta primers. Produced via immunoSEQ multiplex PCR; TCRdb's table is partial and in-frame only. This table has more than 100,000 clones, 74% appearing once. General study results and limits: Researchers reported that a few CMV-associated chains were confirmed in vitro as CMV antigen-specific. Reports showed the classifier diagnosing cytomegalovirus status with high specificity and sensitivity.

CDR3 size: 16 residues. V lost 2 bases and J lost 0, with 11 bases in between. Germline lookup yields CDR1 MGHRA and CDR2 YSYEKL. The sequenced material came from PBMCs. This clonotype was obtained from a woman aged 45-65 years in good health and CMV-seropositive. The chain has TRBV4-1 and TRBJ2-1; D ambiguous. The CDR3 spells CASSQRLFSSYNEQFF. The CDR3 coding sequence is TGCGCCAGCAGCCAACGACTCTTTAGCTCCTACAATGAGCAGTTCTTC.